This T cell receptor beta chain was captured by sequencing in a study of OX40 agonist ivuxolimab in advanced cancers. As for the study more broadly: Ivuxolimab was an agonistic, fully human IgG2 monoclonal antibody directed against OX40 (CD134), a costimulatory receptor. Intravenous ivuxolimab was administered to patients every 2 weeks at six dose levels: 0.01, 0.1, 0.3, 1.5, 3 and 10 mg/kg. Among the approximately 54 dose-escalation patients, around 19 had hepatocellular carcinoma, roughly 15 melanoma, 9 renal cell carcinoma and 9 head and neck cancer. The dose-escalation cohort was 80% to 90% male with a mean age of approximately 60 years, ranging from roughly 23 to 90. Prior anti-PD-1, anti-PD-L1 or anti-CTLA-4 therapy was permitted, and checkpoint inhibitors had been received by 40% to 50% of dose-escalation patients. Partial responses were achieved by three dose-escalation patients, of whom one had hepatocellular carcinoma and two had cutaneous melanoma. Peripheral TCRbeta sequencing aimed to test whether ivuxolimab altered TCR sequence diversity and caused clonal T-cell expansion. The monotherapy dose-escalation portion (N of about 57 patients) of the phase I ivuxolimab trial is reported in the paper. Results the study describes overall, beyond this receptor: Partial responders in the 0.1-3.0 mg/kg groups had among the lowest normalized peripheral clonal expansion, especially among CD8+ T cells. After ivuxolimab, CD8+ T cells had more expanded clones than CD4+ T cells on average. Low levels of normalized T-cell clonal expansion were also seen in some patients who did not respond. Which antigens the clonally expanded peripheral T cells were specific for was not determined. At doses of 0.1 to 3.0 mg/kg, clonal expansion of both CD4+ and CD8+ T cells in blood was seen between baseline and week 6.

V and J are truncated by 2 bases and 5 bases respectively, leaving an intervening sequence of 7 bases. CDR1 and CDR2 are read off the germline V gene as MDHEN and SYDVKM. The CDR3 sequence holds 12 residues, the cysteine and phenylalanine included. The sequence is cut down to CDR3 DNA, 36 bases in frame from base 1. The trial excluded patients who had a history of autoimmune disease or were on systemic immunosuppression. Peripheral blood for TCR sequencing was collected from all dose cohorts at baseline, on cycle 4 day 1, and on cycle 7 day 1. Samples were obtained from an open-label, multicenter, first-in-human phase I dose-escalation trial of ivuxolimab. Adults with locally advanced or metastatic melanoma, renal cell, hepatocellular, or head and neck squamous cell carcinoma were enrolled in the trial. Before TCR sequencing, CD4+ and CD8+ T cells were separately sorted from peripheral blood. About this clone: The antigen this receptor binds is unknown. Base quality data are lacking; no much larger clone is found one base away.

Genomic DNA was isolated from the sorted cells so that the TCRbeta CDR3 region could be sequenced. TCRbeta CDR3 regions were sequenced using the immunoSEQ Assay. The clones in this table, taken by TCRdb from immuneACCESS, are in-frame only. Not every clone is retained; where verified, under half of the shortfall comes from an unresolved V gene, and the cause of the rest is unknown. The sample table shows 60,000 to 100,000 clones, and 84% are seen once. The leading ten clones occupy around 0.51% of the sample. In this chain, TRBV28 is recombined with TRBJ2-7; no D gene can be assigned with confidence. The source is an adult with an advanced solid tumor such as melanoma, head and neck, liver or kidney cancer. Sequenced here: CD4+ or CD8+ T cells sorted from blood, sampled in a trial of the OX40 agonist ivuxolimab. The CDR3 protein: CASSLRGDEQYF. The DNA reads as follows: TGTGCCAGCAGTTTACGCGGCGACGAGCAGTACTTC.